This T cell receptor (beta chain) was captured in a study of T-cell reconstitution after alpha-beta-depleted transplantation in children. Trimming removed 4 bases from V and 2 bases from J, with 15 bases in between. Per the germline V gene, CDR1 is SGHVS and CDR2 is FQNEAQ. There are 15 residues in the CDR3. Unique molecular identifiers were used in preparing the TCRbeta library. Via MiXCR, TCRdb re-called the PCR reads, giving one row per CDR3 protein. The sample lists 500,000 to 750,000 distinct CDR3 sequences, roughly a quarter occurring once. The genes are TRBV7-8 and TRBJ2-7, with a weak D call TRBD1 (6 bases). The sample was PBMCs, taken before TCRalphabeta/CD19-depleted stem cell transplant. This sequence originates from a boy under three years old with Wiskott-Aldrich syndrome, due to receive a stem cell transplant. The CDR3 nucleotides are TGTGCCAGCAGCTCGACCGGGACATCGGCCTACGAGCAGTACTTC. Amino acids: CASSSTGTSAYEQYF.